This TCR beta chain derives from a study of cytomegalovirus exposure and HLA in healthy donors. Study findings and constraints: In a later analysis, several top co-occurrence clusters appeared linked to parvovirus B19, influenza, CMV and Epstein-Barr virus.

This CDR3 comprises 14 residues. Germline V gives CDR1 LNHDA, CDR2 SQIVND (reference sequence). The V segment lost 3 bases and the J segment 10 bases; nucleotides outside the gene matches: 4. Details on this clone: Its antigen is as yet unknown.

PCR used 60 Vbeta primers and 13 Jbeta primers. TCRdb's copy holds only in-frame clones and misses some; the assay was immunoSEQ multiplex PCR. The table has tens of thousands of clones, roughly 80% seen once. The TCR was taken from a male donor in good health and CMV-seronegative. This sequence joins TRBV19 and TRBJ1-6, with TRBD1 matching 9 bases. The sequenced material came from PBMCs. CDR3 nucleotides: TGTGCCAGTAGTATGGGACAGGGCGTATCACCCCTCCACTTT. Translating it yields CASSMGQGVSPLHF.